This TCR beta chain came from a study of T-cell memory formation after mild COVID-19. Study-wide results and limits: Confirmation of SARS-CoV-2 specificity was lacking for second-wave clones peaking day 37. Shrinking CD4+ clones resided mostly in CM and EM, and CD8+ ones in EMRA. Within pre-infection memory, some responding clones were found, suggesting cross-reactive memory joined.

This CDR3 has 12 residues. The germline V gene encodes CDR1 MNHEY and CDR2 SMNVEV (reference sequence). Trimming left V 2 bases short and J 6 bases short, with 7 bases between. Worth noting for this clonotype: Its cognate antigen is unknown.

One entry per CDR3 protein results from TCRdb running MiXCR on the 5' RACE reads. Of roughly 110,000 distinct CDR3 sequences in the sample, roughly an eighth were seen once. Sequencing was performed on PBMCs or a T cell subset sorted from them (not recorded which). The gene calls are TRBV27 and TRBJ1-2; unclear D gene. The TCR originated in an adult woman who had mild COVID-19 (a few samples of this study predate the infection). Cell type and time point are not known. As DNA, the CDR3 is TGTGCCAGCAGTTTAGGAGGGAATGGCTACACCTTC. This gives the protein CASSLGGNGYTF.